The source of this T cell receptor beta chain is a study of T cells in Graves' hyperthyroidism and ophthalmopathy. Graves' hyperthyroidism without ophthalmopathy progression within 18 months was termed stable. Diagnoses used clinical symptoms, serum thyroxine and TRAb, thyroid ultrasound and orbital computed tomography. This sample holds PBMCs from less than 13 ml fresh peripheral blood. TCR beta CDR3 region amplification was performed from RNA transcripts. HTBI primers drove first-round RT-PCR of the TCR CDR3. TCRdb reanalysed the multiplex PCR reads using MiXCR and keeps one entry per CDR3 protein. The sample has some 440,000 distinct CDR3 sequences, 15% to 18% seen once. This clonotype was observed a few times. Sequencing input: blood. This TCR was recovered from a woman between 18 and 29 years old with Graves' hyperthyroidism.

Here the CDR3 DNA reads TGCGCCAGCAGCCAGGACTGGACAGCCTCTTATGGTCGCGCCTACGAGCAGTACTTC. The encoded protein is CASSQDWTASYGRAYEQYF. The chain couples TRBV4-1 to TRBJ2-7; perhaps TRBD1 as D (6 bases). The CDR3 has 19 amino acids. The germline V gene encodes CDR1 MGHRA and CDR2 YSYEKL. V was shortened by 3 bases and J by 2 bases, with 26 bases between the two germline ends.